This TCR beta chain was observed in a study of low-dose radiotherapy and immunotherapy resistance in tumors. This CDR3 has 16 residues. Germline assignment: CDR1 LNHNV and CDR2 YYDKDF (reference sequence). V shed 0 bases, J shed 8 bases, and the junction held 10 bases outside the gene matches. Time point given: before trial treatment. Primers used for first-strand cDNA, a TRAV- and TRBV-specific set, covered both alpha and beta chains. The PCR that amplified TCRs ran for 20 to 25 cycles, relying on a constant-region primer and a V-primer adapter. TCRdb independently ran MiXCR on the reads; one entry per CDR3 protein. The table lists tens of thousands of distinct CDR3 sequences, roughly a sixth of them singletons. This clonotype was seen a few times.

The sequencing here drew on PBMCs, taken before treatment. This clonotype was obtained from a male donor with prostate cancer. This chain links TRBV15 with TRBJ2-1; TRBD2 matches at 7 bases. The CDR3 protein is CATSRDLGTTIHEQFF. CDR3 coding DNA: TGTGCCACCAGCAGAGATCTCGGGACTACGATCCATGAGCAGTTCTTC.